These T cell receptor beta chains were read from a single sample in a study of T cell repertoires in aging, cancer and after chemotherapy. TCRdb re-called the multiplex PCR reads with MiXCR, one entry per CDR3 protein. Found here are 10,000 to 13,000 distinct CDR3 sequences, approximately 24% of them singletons; the top ten hold around 1.9%. The sequencing input was blood. The receptors here all came from a human donor in good health. Each CDR3 is given with its conserved first and last residue. D genes are given only for firm matches. Rows give clone size only sometimes, using once, few, many, or a class for an expanded clone.

j_call	clone_size	v_call	d_call	cdr3_nt	cdr3_aa
TRBJ1-2	few	TRBV5-4	.	TGTGCCAGCAGCCAAGGTTCGGCAGAGAACTATGGCTACACCTTC	CASSQGSAENYGYTF
TRBJ2-2	few	TRBV20-1	.	TGCAGTGCTAGAGATCCGGGGTCCAACACCGGGGAGCTGTTTTTT	CSARDPGSNTGELFF
TRBJ2-3	.	TRBV7-3	.	TGTGCCAGCAGCTTCGTGGGGCTAGATACGCAGTATTTT	CASSFVGLDTQYF
TRBJ2-2	few	TRBV4-3	.	TGCGCCAGCAGCCAAGAACGCATCGGGGAGCTGTTTTTT	CASSQERIGELFF
TRBJ2-3	.	TRBV7-2	TRBD2	TGTGCCAGCAGCCGCAGCTCCGGGACTAGCGGGGGCCGTCGCACAGATACGCAGTATTTT	CASSRSSGTSGGRRTDTQYF
TRBJ2-5	.	TRBV4-1	.	TGCGCCAGCAGTCTGGAAGCCAGGATTCCTATCCGGGAGACCCAGTACTTC	CASSLEARIPIRETQYF
TRBJ1-4	.	TRBV2	.	TGTGCCAGCAGTTCCGAAAATGAAAAACTGTTTTTT	CASSSENEKLFF
TRBJ1-2	.	TRBV27	.	TGTGTTAGCAGTTTTCTTTCCCCGACAGGTAGCTATGGCTACACCTTC	CVSSFLSPTGSYGYTF
TRBJ1-4	.	TRBV7-9	TRBD1	TGTGCCAGCAGCTCCTCACAGGGGGCACGGGAAAAACTGTTTTTT	CASSSSQGAREKLFF
TRBJ2-4	few	TRBV5-1	.	TGCGCCAGCAGCTTCGGAGGGCTAGCTAGTTCCAAAAACATTCAGTACTTC	CASSFGGLASSKNIQYF
TRBJ1-6	medium-sized	TRBV5-5	.	TGTGCCAGCAGCTTGGCAGGGTATAATTCACCCCTCCACTTT	CASSLAGYNSPLHF
TRBJ2-1	few	TRBV7-3	.	TGTGCCAGCAGCACATTGCCGTTTGACAATGAGCAGTTCTTC	CASSTLPFDNEQFF
TRBJ2-5	medium-sized	TRBV7-2	TRBD2	TGTGCCAGCAGCTTAGACAGCGGGGGGGGAGGGGAGACCCAGTACTTC	CASSLDSGGGGETQYF
TRBJ2-1	.	TRBV6-2/TRBV6-3	.	TGTGCCAGCAGTTACTCGACGTCCAGTTCAAGAGACAATGAGCAGTTCTTC	CASSYSTSSSRDNEQFF
TRBJ2-7	few	TRBV14	.	TGTGCCAGCAGCCAGTTTTCCGGGGCGAACTACGAGCAGTACTTC	CASSQFSGANYEQYF
TRBJ2-7	.	TRBV30	TRBD2	TGTGCCTGGACCCAGACTAGCGGGGGGGAAGACGTGTTAGAGCAGTACTTC	CAWTQTSGGEDVLEQYF
TRBJ2-1	few	TRBV5-6	.	TGTGCCAGCAGCAAGGGGGGGGCTTTCCGCAATGAGCAGTTCTTC	CASSKGGAFRNEQFF
TRBJ2-5	few	TRBV5-1	.	TGTGCCAGCAGCTTAGTAGGTGGTGGGGAGACCCAGTACTTC	CASSLVGGGETQYF
TRBJ1-1	medium-sized	TRBV7-9	.	TGTGCCAGCACCGTGGGGTTTCGCACTGAAGCTTTCTTT	CASTVGFRTEAFF
TRBJ2-5	few	TRBV12-3/TRBV12-4	TRBD2	TGTGCCAGCAGCCGAAGCGGGACCCCGGAGACCCAGTACTTC	CASSRSGTPETQYF
TRBJ1-1	medium-sized	TRBV19	.	TGTGCCAGTAGTATCACGGGTAGGGGGGAAGCTTTCTTT	CASSITGRGEAFF
TRBJ2-5	once	TRBV20-1	.	TGCAGTGCCCAATCAGTTGCAGAGTACGGGGAGACCCAGTACTTC	CSAQSVAEYGETQYF